The 19 T cell receptor beta chains presented below share a single source sample, sequenced in a study of blood T cells in healthy people across ages. Primers used in a second PCR of roughly 6 to 11 cycles were a sample-barcoded 5' primer and a J-beta primer mix. TCRdb itself ran the 5' RACE reads through MiXCR, one entry per CDR3 protein. The sample yields about 720,000 distinct CDR3 sequences, around 25% seen once. Separately, the same data were catalogued under a study of T cells of mothers and their children.

Sequenced sample: blood. The source is a boy aged 10-17 years in good health.

This clonotype was counted between two and nine times. This chain uses TRBV5-1 with TRBJ2-1; D call uncertain. V lost 3 bases, J lost 0 bases, and 10 bases lay in between. There are 15 residues in the CDR3. Germline CDR1 is SGHRS and CDR2 is YFSETQ. The CDR3 is CASSSNSFSYNEQFF. The CDR3 coding sequence is TGCGCCAGCAGCTCTAATAGCTTCTCCTACAATGAGCAGTTCTTC.

The chain has TRBV7-2 and TRBJ2-7, with D tentatively TRBD1 (6 bases). Germline-derived CDR1 and CDR2 are SGHTA and FQGNSA. The CDR3 is made up of 15 amino acids. Trimming pared 7 bases from V and 3 bases from J, leaving 19 bases between. CDR3: CASTTGPAGDYEQYF. The CDR3 DNA sequence: TGTGCCAGCACCACCGGCCCGGCAGGGGACTACGAGCAGTACTTC.

This clonotype was seen a handful of times. This chain's CDR3 is CATSRGFSVQETQYF. The CDR3 region has the DNA TGTGCCACCAGCAGAGGGTTCAGTGTCCAAGAGACCCAGTACTTC. The chain employs TRBV15 and TRBJ2-5; D gene uncertain. Germline CDR1 is LNHNV and CDR2 is YYDKDF (reference sequence). V was pared by 1 base and J by 1 base, with 10 bases between. The CDR3 covers 15 residues.

This clonotype was seen more than once but under ten times. The V call is TRBV7-3, the J call TRBJ1-1, with 7 bases identical to TRBD1. Germline CDR1 SGHTA, CDR2 FQGTGA. CDR3 length equals 14 residues. Trimming at V came to 1 base and at J to 4 bases, leaving 3 bases not matched to a gene. CDR3 protein: CASSLMDRTTEAFF. The CDR3 DNA follows: TGTGCCAGCAGCTTAATGGACAGGACCACTGAAGCTTTCTTT.

The chain is built from TRBV5-6 and TRBJ2-7, with D maybe TRBD2 (5 bases). The CDR3 extends over 16 amino acids. The V end was cut by 0 bases, the J end by 6 bases, with 19 bases between. CDR1 and CDR2 (germline): SGHDT, YYEEEE. CDR3 DNA sequence: TGTGCCAGCAGCTTGGTTGTCAGCGCCCGGGGAATCGAGCAGTACTTC. Its protein is CASSLVVSARGIEQYF. The whole variable domain, remainder taken from reference TRBV5-6 and TRBJ2-7, is DAGVTQSPTHLIKTRGQQVTLRCSPKSGHDTVSWYQQALGQGPQFIFQYYEEEERQRGNFPDRFSGHQFPNYSSELNVNALLLGDSALYLCASSLVVSARGIEQYFGPGTRLTVT.

This clonotype was detected a few times. The chain joins TRBV7-9 to TRBJ2-7; TRBD1 matches 7 bases. V lost 1 base and J lost 3; bases outside the gene matches: 9. This CDR3 has 16 amino acids. Germline-derived CDR1 and CDR2 are SEHNR and FQNEAQ (reference sequence). The CDR3 is CASSLGQGDLYYEQYF. CDR3 coding DNA: TGTGCCAGCAGCTTAGGACAGGGTGACCTCTACTACGAGCAGTACTTC.

This clonotype was seen a few times. At one end, the junction sequence differs from germline, possibly due to a read error. V usage is TRBV28 and J usage is TRBJ2-7, with D possibly being TRBD1 (7 bases). There are 14 residues in the CDR3. The V gene's germline CDR1 is MDHEN and CDR2 SYDVKM. As DNA, the CDR3 is TGTGCCAGCAGTTCAGGGGGGCGCGCATACGGGCAGTACTTC. Translated: CASSSGGRAYGQYF.

On this clonotype itself: A much larger clone differs by one base, so this may be a read error. The chain recombines TRBV7-6 with TRBJ2-7; possibly TRBD2 for D (5 bases). The J call may be faulty, since TRBJ2-5 better matches the DNA end. The CDR3 has 13 amino acids. CDR1 and CDR2 from the germline V gene are SGHVS and FNYEAQ. The CDR3 DNA reads as TGTGCCAGCAGCCCCCGGGAACCAGAGACCCAGTACTTC. Protein: CASSPREPETQYF.

This chain joins TRBV9 and TRBJ2-1; TRBD1 agrees at 8 bases. The J segment lost 2 bases and the V segment lost 3 bases, leaving 4 bases of the junction unmatched. In germline, CDR1 is SGDLS, CDR2 YYNGEE. The CDR3 has 15 residues. CDR3 bases: TGTGCCAGCAGCGGAAGGGACAGGACCTACAATGAGCAGTTCTTC. Translating it yields CASSGRDRTYNEQFF. The full variable domain, rest sourced from reference TRBV9 and TRBJ2-1, is DSGVTQTPKHLITATGQRVTLRCSPRSGDLSVYWYQQSLDQGLQFLIQYYNGEERAKGNILERFSAQQFPDLHSELNLSSLELGDSALYFCASSGRDRTYNEQFFGPGTRLTVL.

About this clonotype: One junction end disagrees with the germline gene, perhaps due to a read error. The chain is built from TRBV20-1 and TRBJ2-5, with TRBD2 matching 10 bases. Germline CDR1 reads DFQATT; CDR2 reads SNEGSKA (reference sequence). The CDR3 is 14 residues long. CDR3 nucleotides: TGCAGTGCTAGAGATACTAGCGGGATTTACGAGCAGTACTTT. Residues: CSARDTSGIYEQYF.

This chain uses TRBV6-2 or TRBV6-3 with TRBJ2-5; 11 nucleotides agree with TRBD1. The better agreement between TRBJ2-7 and the DNA end casts doubt on the J call. There are 14 residues in the CDR3. Germline loops: CDR1 MNHEY, CDR2 SVGEGT. As DNA, the CDR3 is TGTGCCAGCATCCCGGACAGGGGGCCTTACGAGCAGTACTTC. Amino acids: CASIPDRGPYEQYF.

V and J are TRBV20-1 and TRBJ2-3; D not certain. CDR3 size: 13 residues. V lost 6 bases, J lost 4 bases, and 14 bases lay in between. CDR1 is DFQATT, CDR2 SNEGSKA, per germline (reference sequence). CDR3 sequence reads: CSAQSHISDTQYF. CDR3 nucleotides: TGCAGTGCCCAATCTCATATTTCAGATACGCAGTATTTT.

This chain connects TRBV7-8 to TRBJ2-1; D ambiguous. CDR3 length: 14 residues. V was shortened by 3 bases and J by 5 bases, with 11 bases between the two germline ends. CDR1 SGHVS and CDR2 FQNEAQ come from the germline V gene. CDR3 protein: CASSLTRWDNEQFF. The CDR3 nucleotides read TGTGCCAGCAGCTTGACCAGGTGGGACAATGAGCAGTTCTTC. Drawing the rest from reference TRBV7-8 and TRBJ2-1, the complete variable domain is GAGVSQSPRYKVAKRGQDVALRCDPISGHVSLFWYQQALGQGPEFLTYFQNEAQLDKSGLPSDRFFAERPEGSVSTLKIQRTQQEDSAVYLCASSLTRWDNEQFFGPGTRLTVL.

The chain links TRBV12-3 or TRBV12-4 to TRBJ2-3, with a tentative D call TRBD1 (6 bases). CDR3 length: 15 amino acids. Trimming left V 6 bases short and J 4 bases short, with 17 bases between. CDR3 nucleotides: TGTGCCAGCAGCCAAGACAGGTGGAGCGCAGATACGCAGTATTTT. Its protein is CASSQDRWSADTQYF.

This chain uses TRBV3-1 with TRBJ2-5, with TRBD1 matching 8 bases. V was pared by 5 bases and J by 11 bases, with 10 bases of the junction left unmatched. This CDR3 comprises 13 residues. In germline, CDR1 is LGHDT, CDR2 YNNKEL (reference sequence). CDR3 bases: TGTGCCAGCAGCAAATTGGACAGGGCGGGGCAGTACTTC. Its translation: CASSKLDRAGQYF.

V and J are TRBV2 and TRBJ2-7; unclear D gene. Trimming took 3 bases from V and 3 from J, leaving 15 bases between them. Germline V CDR1 and CDR2: SNHLY, FYNNEI. The CDR3 totals 15 residues. The CDR3: CASSDTTIPFYEQYF. DNA for the CDR3: TGTGCCAGCAGTGACACGACGATACCTTTCTACGAGCAGTACTTC.

A word on this clonotype: The junction does not match germline at one end; this may be a read error. The V and J genes are TRBV28 and TRBJ2-7; D might be TRBD2 (6 bases). With the DNA end fitting TRBJ2-1 better, the J assignment may be wrong. Germline values: CDR1 MDHEN, CDR2 SYDVKM. CDR3 length equals 15 residues. The DNA of the CDR3 is TGTGCCGGCAGTTACGGGACTTTAGTTCTGGGGCCTCAGTTCTTC. Its translation: CAGSYGTLVLGPQFF.

A remark on this clonotype: The junction shows a germline mismatch at one end, possibly a read error. V and J are TRBV12-3 or TRBV12-4 and TRBJ2-7; D unclear. CDR3 length: 15 residues. The CDR3 region is CASSLGKGQFYEQCF. In DNA form, the CDR3 reads TGTGCCAGCAGTTTAGGGAAAGGGCAGTTTTACGAGCAGTGCTTC.

This clonotype was observed a few times. The chain uses TRBV28 and TRBJ1-2, with 8 bases fitting TRBD1. This CDR3 has 15 amino acids. V was clipped by 2 bases and J by 3 bases; unmatched bases: 5. CDR1 and CDR2 (germline): MDHEN, SYDVKM. The CDR3 spells CASSLSDRGDYGYTF. CDR3 nucleotides: TGTGCCAGCAGTTTAAGTGACAGGGGCGACTATGGCTACACCTTC.